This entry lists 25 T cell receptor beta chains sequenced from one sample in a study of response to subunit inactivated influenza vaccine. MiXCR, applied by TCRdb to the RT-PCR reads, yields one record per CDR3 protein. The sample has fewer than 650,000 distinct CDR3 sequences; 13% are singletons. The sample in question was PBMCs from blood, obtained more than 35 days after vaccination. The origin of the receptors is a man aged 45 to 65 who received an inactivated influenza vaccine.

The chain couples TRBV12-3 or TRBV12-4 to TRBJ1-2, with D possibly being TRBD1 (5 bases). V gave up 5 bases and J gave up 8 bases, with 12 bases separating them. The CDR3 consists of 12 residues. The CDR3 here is CASSNPGLGYTF. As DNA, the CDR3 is TGTGCCAGCAGTAACCCAGGGCTCGGCTACACCTTC.

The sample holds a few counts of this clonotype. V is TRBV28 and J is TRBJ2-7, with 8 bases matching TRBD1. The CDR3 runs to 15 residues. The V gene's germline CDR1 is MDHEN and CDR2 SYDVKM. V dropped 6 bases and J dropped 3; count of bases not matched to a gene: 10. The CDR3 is CASRQTGAFFYEQYF. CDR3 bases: TGTGCCAGCAGACAGACAGGGGCCTTTTTCTACGAGCAGTACTTC.

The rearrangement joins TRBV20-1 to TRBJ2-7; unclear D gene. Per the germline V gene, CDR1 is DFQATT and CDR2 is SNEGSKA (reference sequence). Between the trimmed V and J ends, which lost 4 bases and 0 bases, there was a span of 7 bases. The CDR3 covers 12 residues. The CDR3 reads CSAIRSSYEQYF. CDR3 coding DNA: TGCAGTGCTATTAGGAGCTCCTACGAGCAGTACTTC.

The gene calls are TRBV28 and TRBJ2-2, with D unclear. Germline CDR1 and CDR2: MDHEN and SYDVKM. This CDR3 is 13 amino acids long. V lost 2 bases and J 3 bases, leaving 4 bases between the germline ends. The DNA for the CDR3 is TGTGCCAGCAGTTTAAGCCACACCGGGGAGCTGTTTTTT. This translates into CASSLSHTGELFF.

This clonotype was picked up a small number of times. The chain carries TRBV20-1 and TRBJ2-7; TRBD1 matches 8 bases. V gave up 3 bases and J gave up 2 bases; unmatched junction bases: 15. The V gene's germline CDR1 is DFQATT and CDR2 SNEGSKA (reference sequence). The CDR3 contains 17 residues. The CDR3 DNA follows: TGCAGTGCTAGTTTTCCGGTGGACAGGGAGGAGACCTACGAGCAGTACTTC. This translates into CSASFPVDREETYEQYF.

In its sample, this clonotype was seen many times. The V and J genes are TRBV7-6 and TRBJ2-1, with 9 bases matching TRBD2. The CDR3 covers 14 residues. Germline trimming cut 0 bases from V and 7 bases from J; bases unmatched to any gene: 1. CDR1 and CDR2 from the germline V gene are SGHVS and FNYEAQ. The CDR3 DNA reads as TGTGCCAGCAGCTTAGCCACTAGCGGGAATGAGCAGTTCTTC. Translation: CASSLATSGNEQFF.

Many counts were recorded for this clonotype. In nucleotides, the CDR3 is TGTGCCAGCAGCCAAGATCCCGGGACTGTAGAGACCCAGTACTTC. Its translation is CASSQDPGTVETQYF. The chain employs TRBV4-2 and TRBJ2-5; tentative D call: TRBD2 (6 bases). V was trimmed by 0 bases and J by 4 bases, leaving 12 bases between them. Germline V gene lookup returns CDR1 LGHNA and CDR2 YNFKEQ. The length of the CDR3 is 15 residues.

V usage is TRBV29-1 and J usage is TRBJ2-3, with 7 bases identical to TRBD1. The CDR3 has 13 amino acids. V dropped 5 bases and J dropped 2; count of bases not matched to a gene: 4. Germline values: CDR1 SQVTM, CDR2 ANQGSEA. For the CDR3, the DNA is TGCAGCGTTCCGACAGGGATCACAGATACGCAGTATTTT. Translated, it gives CSVPTGITDTQYF.

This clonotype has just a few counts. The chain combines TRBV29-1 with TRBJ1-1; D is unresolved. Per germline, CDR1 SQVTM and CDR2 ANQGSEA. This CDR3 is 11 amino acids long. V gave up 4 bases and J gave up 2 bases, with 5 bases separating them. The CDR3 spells CSVGPNTEAFF. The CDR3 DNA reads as TGCAGCGTTGGCCCCAACACTGAAGCTTTCTTT. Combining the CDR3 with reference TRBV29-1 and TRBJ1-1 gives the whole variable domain SAVISQKPSRDICQRGTSLTIQCQVDSQVTMMFWYRQQPGQSLTLIATANQGSEATYESGFVIDKFPISRPNLTFSTLTVSNMSPEDSSIYLCSVGPNTEAFFGQGTRLTVV.

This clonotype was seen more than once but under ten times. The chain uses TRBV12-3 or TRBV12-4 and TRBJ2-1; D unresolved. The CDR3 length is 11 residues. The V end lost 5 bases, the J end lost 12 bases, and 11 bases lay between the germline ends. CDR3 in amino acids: CASSPTPGQFF. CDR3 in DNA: TGTGCCAGCAGTCCCACCCCCGGGCAGTTCTTC.

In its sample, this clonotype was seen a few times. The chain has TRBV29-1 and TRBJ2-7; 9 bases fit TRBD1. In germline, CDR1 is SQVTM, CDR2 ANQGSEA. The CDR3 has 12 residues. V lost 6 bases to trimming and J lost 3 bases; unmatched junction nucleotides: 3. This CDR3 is CSVVGQGYEQYF. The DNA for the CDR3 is TGCAGCGTGGTGGGACAGGGCTACGAGCAGTACTTC.

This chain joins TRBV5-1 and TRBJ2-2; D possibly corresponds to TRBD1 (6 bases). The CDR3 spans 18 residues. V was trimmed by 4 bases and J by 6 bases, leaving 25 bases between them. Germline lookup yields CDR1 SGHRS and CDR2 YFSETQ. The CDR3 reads CASSPLAGVFSVSGELFF. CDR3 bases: TGCGCCAGCAGCCCCCTCGCAGGGGTGTTTTCAGTGTCCGGGGAGCTGTTTTTT.

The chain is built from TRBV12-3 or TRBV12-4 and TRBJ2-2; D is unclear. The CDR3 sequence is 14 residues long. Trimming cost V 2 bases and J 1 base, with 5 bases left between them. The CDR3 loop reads CASSLKQNTGELFF. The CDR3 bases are TGTGCCAGCAGTTTAAAACAGAACACCGGGGAGCTGTTTTTT.

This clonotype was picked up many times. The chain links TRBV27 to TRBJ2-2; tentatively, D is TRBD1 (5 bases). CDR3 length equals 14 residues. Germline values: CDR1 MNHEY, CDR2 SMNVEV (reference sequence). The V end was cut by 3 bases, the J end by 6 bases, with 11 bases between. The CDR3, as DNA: TGTGCCAGCAGTTTGGACACGCCGGCCGGGGAGCTGTTTTTT. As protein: CASSLDTPAGELFF.

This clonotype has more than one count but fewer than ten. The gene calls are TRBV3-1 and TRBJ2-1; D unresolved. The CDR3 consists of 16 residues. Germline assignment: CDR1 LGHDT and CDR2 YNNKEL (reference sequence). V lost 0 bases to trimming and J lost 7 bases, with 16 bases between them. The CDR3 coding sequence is TGTGCCAGCAGCCAAGATAGTTACCTAGGAAGTAATGAGCAGTTCTTC. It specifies CASSQDSYLGSNEQFF.

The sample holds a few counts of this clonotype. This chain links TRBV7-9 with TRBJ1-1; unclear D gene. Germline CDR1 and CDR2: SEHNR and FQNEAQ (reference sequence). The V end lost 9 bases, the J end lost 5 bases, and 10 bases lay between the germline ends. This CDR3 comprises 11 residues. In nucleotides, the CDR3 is TGTGCCAGTTCGGCGGGTACTGAAGCTTTCTTT. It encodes CASSAGTEAFF.

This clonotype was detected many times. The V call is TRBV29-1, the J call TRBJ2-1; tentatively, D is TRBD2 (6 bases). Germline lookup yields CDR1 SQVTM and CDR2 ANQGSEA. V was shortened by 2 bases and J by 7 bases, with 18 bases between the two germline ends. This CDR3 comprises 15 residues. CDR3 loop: CSVELLAFSFNEQFF. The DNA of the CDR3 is TGCAGCGTTGAATTACTAGCCTTTTCTTTTAATGAGCAGTTCTTC.

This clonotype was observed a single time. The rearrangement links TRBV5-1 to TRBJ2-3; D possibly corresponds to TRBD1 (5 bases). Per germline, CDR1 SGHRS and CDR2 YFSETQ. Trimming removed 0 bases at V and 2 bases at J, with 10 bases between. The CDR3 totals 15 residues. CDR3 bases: TGCGCCAGCAGCTTGGTAGGGGAACCCACAGATACGCAGTATTTT. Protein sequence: CASSLVGEPTDTQYF.

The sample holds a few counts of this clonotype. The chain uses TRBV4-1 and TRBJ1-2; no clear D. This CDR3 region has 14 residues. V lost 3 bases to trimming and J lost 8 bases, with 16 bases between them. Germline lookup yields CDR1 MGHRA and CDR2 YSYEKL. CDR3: CASSQEFSWRGYTF. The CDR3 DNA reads TGCGCCAGCAGCCAGGAGTTTTCGTGGAGAGGCTACACCTTC.

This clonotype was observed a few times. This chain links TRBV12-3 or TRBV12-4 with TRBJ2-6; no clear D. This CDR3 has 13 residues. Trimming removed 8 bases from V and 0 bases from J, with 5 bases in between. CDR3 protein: CASPVSGANVLTF. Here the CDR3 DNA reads TGTGCCAGCCCTGTCTCTGGGGCCAACGTCCTGACTTTC.

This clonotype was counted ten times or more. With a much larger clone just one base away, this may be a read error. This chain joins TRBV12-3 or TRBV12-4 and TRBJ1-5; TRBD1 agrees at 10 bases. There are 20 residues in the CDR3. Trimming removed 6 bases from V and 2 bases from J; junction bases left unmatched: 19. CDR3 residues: CASRSPLPGQGTIGNQPQHF. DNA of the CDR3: TGTGCCAGCAGATCCCCCCTTCCGGGACAGGGGACAATTGGCAATCAGCCCCAGCATTTT.

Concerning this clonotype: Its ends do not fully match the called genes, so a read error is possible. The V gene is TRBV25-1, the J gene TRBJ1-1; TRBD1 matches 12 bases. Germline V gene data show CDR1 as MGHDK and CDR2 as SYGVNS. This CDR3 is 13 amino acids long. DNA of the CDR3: TGTGCCAGCAGTGCCCGGGACAGGGGGCTGATCTCCTTT. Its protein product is CASSARDRGLISF.

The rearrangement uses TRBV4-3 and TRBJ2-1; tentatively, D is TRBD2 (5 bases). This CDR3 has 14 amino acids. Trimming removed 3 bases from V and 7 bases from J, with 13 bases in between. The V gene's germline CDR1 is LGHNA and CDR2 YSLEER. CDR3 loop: CASSQEVGPNEQFF. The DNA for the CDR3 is TGCGCCAGCAGCCAGGAGGTGGGCCCAAATGAGCAGTTCTTC.

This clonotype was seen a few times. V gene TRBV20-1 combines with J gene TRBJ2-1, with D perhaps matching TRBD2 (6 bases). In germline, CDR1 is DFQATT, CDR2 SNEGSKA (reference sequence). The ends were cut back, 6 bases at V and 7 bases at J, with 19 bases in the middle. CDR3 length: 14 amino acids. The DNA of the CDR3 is TGCAGTGCGTCGGTATCGACTAGTCGGAATGAGCAGTTCTTC. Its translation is CSASVSTSRNEQFF.

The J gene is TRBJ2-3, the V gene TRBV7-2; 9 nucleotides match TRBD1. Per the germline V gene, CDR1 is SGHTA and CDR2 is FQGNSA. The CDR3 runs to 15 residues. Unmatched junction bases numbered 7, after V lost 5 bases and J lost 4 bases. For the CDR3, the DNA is TGTGCCAGCAGCGGCTTGGGACAGGGTGCAGATACGCAGTATTTT. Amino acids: CASSGLGQGADTQYF.